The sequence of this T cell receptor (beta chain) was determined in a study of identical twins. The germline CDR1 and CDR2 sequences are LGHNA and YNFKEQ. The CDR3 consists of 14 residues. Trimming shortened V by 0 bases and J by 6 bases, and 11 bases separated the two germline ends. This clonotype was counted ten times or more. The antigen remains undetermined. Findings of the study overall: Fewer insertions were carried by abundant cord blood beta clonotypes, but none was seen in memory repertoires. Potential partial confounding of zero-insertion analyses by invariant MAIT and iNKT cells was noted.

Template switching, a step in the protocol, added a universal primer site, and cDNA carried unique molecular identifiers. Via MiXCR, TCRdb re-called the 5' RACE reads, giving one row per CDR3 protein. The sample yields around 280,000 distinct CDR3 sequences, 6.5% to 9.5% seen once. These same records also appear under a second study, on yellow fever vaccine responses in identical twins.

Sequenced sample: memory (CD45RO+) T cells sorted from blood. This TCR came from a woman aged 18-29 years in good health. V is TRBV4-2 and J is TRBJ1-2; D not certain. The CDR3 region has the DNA TGTGCCAGCAGCCAAGATAGATCTGGGAATGGCTACACCTTC. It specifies CASSQDRSGNGYTF.